Following are 7 T cell receptor beta chains from one sample sequenced in a study of Tregs in tolerant kidney transplant recipients. TCRdb's table, derived via immunoSEQ multiplex PCR, lists solely in-frame clones and lacks some. The table has some 110,000 clones, around 91% seen once; the top ten hold approximately 0.6%. The sequenced sample was CD4+ T cells from blood. Receptors were obtained from a human donor in good health.

The V call is TRBV5-1, the J call TRBJ2-1; no clear D. Between the trimmed V and J ends, which lost 0 bases and 6 bases, there was a span of 13 bases. The CDR3 spans 15 residues. Germline lookup yields CDR1 SGHRS and CDR2 YFSETQ. The CDR3 sequence is CASSLVGPPGNEQFF. The CDR3, as DNA: TGCGCCAGCAGCTTGGTCGGACCCCCCGGCAATGAGCAGTTCTTC.

In DNA form, the CDR3 reads TGTGCCAGCAGCTTAAGGTCCGCAGGGGGGATCGGGACTTTCTTT. Protein: CASSLRSAGGIGTFF. The chain joins TRBV11-1 to TRBJ1-1, with 7 bases fitting TRBD1. The CDR3 totals 15 residues. Germline values: CDR1 SGHAT, CDR2 FQDESV (reference sequence). The J segment lost 12 bases and the V segment lost 2 bases, leaving 15 bases of the junction unmatched.

The chain is built from TRBV10-3 and TRBJ1-2, with 10 bases matching TRBD1. Trimming removed 5 bases from V and 5 bases from J; junction bases left unmatched: 2. There are 13 residues in the CDR3. CDR1 ENHRY and CDR2 SYGVKD come from the germline V gene. The CDR3 reads CAISTGQGYGYTF. The CDR3 DNA follows: TGTGCCATCAGTACGGGACAGGGGTATGGCTACACCTTC.

The chain recombines TRBV7-8 with TRBJ1-3; 10 nucleotides line up with TRBD1. CDR1 is SGHVS, CDR2 FQNEAQ, per germline. The CDR3 runs to 18 residues. The V segment lost 5 bases and the J segment 0 bases; nucleotides outside the gene matches: 10. DNA for the CDR3: TGTGCCAGCAGCAGAGCGGGACAGGGGTCCCTCTCTGGAAACACCATATATTTT. It yields the protein CASSRAGQGSLSGNTIYF.

The CDR3 DNA sequence: TGTGCCAGCAGCTTAGGGCAGATCTACGAGCAGTACTTC. Protein: CASSLGQIYEQYF. The chain employs TRBV7-6 and TRBJ2-7; D gene ambiguous. There are 13 residues in the CDR3. CDR1 and CDR2 from the germline V gene are SGHVS and FNYEAQ. V gave up 1 base and J gave up 3 bases, with 7 bases separating them.

This clone showed up just a few times. The genes are TRBV9 and TRBJ1-2; 9 bases align to TRBD1. Germline values: CDR1 SGDLS, CDR2 YYNGEE. The CDR3 runs 16 residues. With V trimmed by 3 bases and J by 4 bases, 10 bases remained unmatched. In DNA, the CDR3 is TGTGCCAGCAGCGCACAAGGACAGGGGTCGGGCTATGGCTACACCTTC. Translated: CASSAQGQGSGYGYTF.

The chain carries TRBV6-6 and TRBJ2-3; 7 bases agree with TRBD2. With V trimmed by 5 bases and J by 5 bases, 4 bases remained unmatched. Germline V gives CDR1 MNHNY, CDR2 SVGAGI (reference sequence). The CDR3 totals 13 residues. The CDR3 loop is CASSRGEGDTQYF. CDR3 coding DNA: TGTGCCAGCAGTCGCGGGGAGGGAGATACGCAGTATTTT.